This passage covers 3 T cell receptor beta chains from one sample sequenced in a study of shared clonotypes between healthy human individuals. The data were produced by immunoSEQ multiplex PCR, yet TCRdb's version contains in-frame clones alone and is incomplete. Here the sample spans a few million clones, less than 95% being singletons. Sequenced: naive CD4+ T cells from PBMCs. Described subset: CD45RA+ positively selected. Receptors originate from a man aged 18 to 29 in good health. Some clones in this sample may be carry-over from other donors' samples.

V is TRBV4-1 and J is TRBJ2-3, with 8 bases lining up with TRBD2. Trimming at V came to 0 bases and at J to 4 bases, leaving 9 bases not matched to a gene. This CDR3 is 17 amino acids long. Germline V gene sequence: CDR1 MGHRA, CDR2 YSYEKL. The CDR3 loop reads CASSQETVGRAADTQYF. The DNA of the CDR3 is TGCGCCAGCAGCCAAGAAACGGTCGGGAGGGCAGCAGATACGCAGTATTTT.

This clone has a single count. DNA for the CDR3: TGTGCCAGCAGCTTCCGACTAGCGGGAGGTTACGAGCAGTACTTC. Translating gives CASSFRLAGGYEQYF. The rearrangement joins TRBV7-9 to TRBJ2-7; 13 positions match TRBD2. CDR1 is SEHNR and CDR2 is FQNEAQ in the germline V gene (reference sequence). The junction had 3 bases not matched to a gene; V was cut back by 3 bases and J by 4 bases. The CDR3 covers 15 residues.

The gene calls are TRBV4-3 and TRBJ2-1; D tentatively reads TRBD1 or TRBD2 (6 bases each). Germline loops: CDR1 LGHNA, CDR2 YSLEER. With 3 bases removed from V and 4 bases from J, the gap between germline ends came to 16 bases. The CDR3 has 16 amino acids. CDR3 sequence reads: CASSQAGGGQYNEQFF. CDR3 coding DNA: TGCGCCAGCAGCCAGGCAGGAGGGGGGCAATACAATGAGCAGTTCTTC.